What follows describes a single T cell receptor (beta chain). These data originate in a study of control samples from healthy donors and cancer patients. Method: immunoSEQ multiplex PCR; TCRdb's copy keeps in-frame clones and lacks some. This sample yields some 160,000 clones, of which roughly 94% are seen a single time; about 9.3% belongs to the top ten. The CDR3 sequence is 13 residues long. With 4 bases removed from V and 2 bases from J, the gap between germline ends came to 6 bases. Germline assignment: CDR1 SGDLS and CDR2 YYNGEE. This rearrangement joins TRBV9 to TRBJ2-2; D unclear. The sequenced sample was blood. The receptor was derived from a woman aged 35 to 49 in good health. The CDR3 protein is CASSPYNTGELFF. The CDR3 bases are TGTGCCAGCAGCCCCTATAACACCGGGGAGCTGTTTTTT.